This T cell receptor (beta chain) was observed in a study of blood T cell repertoires in COVID-19. Study background: Acute and convalescent COVID-19 samples came from the United States, Italy and Spain. From T cells, B-cell-depleted T cells, or PBMCs came the material, which was cDNA or gDNA.

This CDR3 region has 15 residues. The J segment lost 7 bases and the V segment lost 5 bases, leaving 8 bases of the junction unmatched. The germline V gene has CDR1 MNHEY and CDR2 SVGAGI. In the authors' methods: Reference gene primer amplification in the assay estimated nucleated cell counts. This table comes from immunoSEQ multiplex PCR, and its TCRdb copy is limited to in-frame clones, with some not included. V and J calls and clone size come straight from that table; D and trimming were deduced from the DNA. In the table there are roughly 700,000 clones, 85% to 90% of which are singletons. The TCR sequence derives from a woman between 18 and 29 years old with acute or convalescent COVID-19. The sample comprised peripheral blood. The V and J genes are TRBV6-5 and TRBJ2-1; 10 bases match TRBD1. CDR3 in amino acids: CASSQTDRGLNEQFF. The CDR3, as DNA: TGTGCCAGCAGTCAAACCGACAGGGGGCTAAATGAGCAGTTCTTC.